The 20 T cell receptor beta chains below all came from one sample that was sequenced in a study of human T cells and chemical hapten exposure. One entry per CDR3 protein, called by TCRdb with MiXCR from the RACE reads. Counted here are about 95,000 distinct CDR3 sequences, approximately 10% occurring once; the ten biggest clones make up roughly 3.1%. Time point described: patch test 2, 6 weeks after DPC sensitization. Sample treatment: therapeutic diphenylcyclopropenone sensitization with weekly scalp DPC. The sequencing here drew on whole blood, taken in connection with sensitization to the hapten diphenylcyclopropenone (DPC). Receptors were obtained from a woman aged 40 to 55 with alopecia areata. Some clones in this sample may be carry-over from other donors' samples.

This clonotype was seen only a few times. This sequence joins TRBV7-9 and TRBJ1-1; tentative D call: TRBD1 (5 bases). The CDR3 covers 13 residues. CDR1 is SEHNR and CDR2 is FQNEAQ in the germline V gene (reference sequence). Trimming took 3 bases from V and 7 from J, leaving 12 bases between them. The CDR3 region is CASSFLETVEAFF. The CDR3 coding sequence is TGTGCCAGCAGCTTCCTAGAGACAGTTGAAGCTTTCTTT. Complete variable domain (other parts from reference TRBV7-9 and TRBJ1-1): DTGVSQNPRHKITKRGQNVTFRCDPISEHNRLYWYRQTLGQGPEFLTYFQNEAQLEKSRLLSDRFSAERPKGSFSTLEIQRTEQGDSAMYLCASSFLETVEAFFGQGTRLTVV.

This clonotype was recorded a few times. V is TRBV4-2 and J is TRBJ2-1; D unresolved. V dropped 2 bases and J dropped 9 bases, with 14 bases sitting between them. This CDR3 has 14 residues. Germline assignment: CDR1 LGHNA and CDR2 YNFKEQ. Written as DNA, the CDR3 is TGTGCCAGCAGCCAATTTCCAGACTCGGGTGAGCAGTTCTTC. It specifies CASSQFPDSGEQFF.

This rearrangement joins TRBV7-9 to TRBJ1-1; 7 bases line up with TRBD1. Germline CDR1 and CDR2: SEHNR and FQNEAQ (reference sequence). V shed 2 bases and J 4 bases; nucleotides not matched to a gene: 7. CDR3 length: 15 residues. CDR3 sequence: CASSLMTGWATEAFF. In DNA, the CDR3 is TGTGCCAGCAGCTTAATGACAGGGTGGGCCACTGAAGCTTTCTTT. The whole variable domain, remainder taken from reference TRBV7-9 and TRBJ1-1, is DTGVSQNPRHKITKRGQNVTFRCDPISEHNRLYWYRQTLGQGPEFLTYFQNEAQLEKSRLLSDRFSAERPKGSFSTLEIQRTEQGDSAMYLCASSLMTGWATEAFFGQGTRLTVV.

The chain joins TRBV14 to TRBJ2-7; D possibly corresponds to TRBD1 (5 bases). This CDR3 has 14 amino acids. The V gene's germline CDR1 is SGHDN and CDR2 FVKESK. The germline V and J ends were trimmed by 2 bases and 6 bases, with 14 bases remaining between them. The CDR3 DNA is TGTGCCAGCAGCCAACGCCCCAATGGGGCCGAGCAGTACTTC. It translates to CASSQRPNGAEQYF.

The CDR3 sequence is CASSSSAGTGELFF. CDR3 nucleotide sequence: TGTGCCAGCAGTTCATCAGCAGGGACCGGGGAGCTGTTTTTT. The chain is built from TRBV6-2 or TRBV6-3 and TRBJ2-2; D possibly corresponds to TRBD1 (5 bases). V gave up 4 bases and J gave up 5 bases, with 11 bases separating them. The length of the CDR3 is 14 residues. Germline CDR1 reads MNHEY; CDR2 reads SVGEGT.

The chain uses TRBV11-2 and TRBJ1-1; D not certain. The CDR3 is 14 amino acids. V was pared by 3 bases and J by 7 bases, with 15 bases between. CDR1 is SGHAT, CDR2 FQNNGV, per germline. The CDR3 is CASSLMPATREAFF. CDR3 DNA sequence: TGTGCCAGCAGCTTGATGCCCGCTACTCGTGAAGCTTTCTTT.

This clonotype was detected a few times. The J gene is TRBJ2-7, the V gene TRBV12-3 or TRBV12-4; D is possibly TRBD2 (5 bases). The CDR3 runs to 15 residues. V lost 6 bases and J lost 0, with 15 bases in between. CDR3 sequence reads: CASRTSGPSSYEQYF. The CDR3 coding sequence is TGTGCCAGCAGAACCAGCGGACCGAGCTCCTACGAGCAGTACTTC.

Many counts were recorded for this clonotype. Its ends do not fully match the called genes, so a read error is possible. The chain combines TRBV18 with TRBJ1-1; maybe TRBD1 (6 bases). The CDR3 sequence is 14 residues long. CDR1 KGHSH and CDR2 LQKENI come from the germline V gene. The CDR3 reads CASSPQQGNTEAFF. The CDR3 DNA reads as TGTGCCAGCTCCCCACAACAGGGGAACACTGAAGCTTTCTTT.

This clonotype was counted a few times. This chain connects TRBV28 to TRBJ2-7; 8 positions match TRBD1. The germline V gene has CDR1 MDHEN and CDR2 SYDVKM. V lost 4 bases to trimming and J lost 0 bases; unmatched junction nucleotides: 8. This CDR3 comprises 16 residues. CDR3 protein: CASSSGTGKGSYEQYF. CDR3 nucleotides: TGTGCCAGCAGTTCCGGGACAGGAAAGGGCTCCTACGAGCAGTACTTC.

This clonotype was observed many times. The chain recombines TRBV14 with TRBJ1-1; 8 positions agree with TRBD1. Trimming at V came to 4 bases and at J to 6 bases, leaving 4 bases not matched to a gene. Germline-derived CDR1 and CDR2 are SGHDN and FVKESK. CDR3 size: 13 residues. CDR3 amino acids: CASSLRGQAEAFF. CDR3 nucleotide sequence: TGTGCCAGCAGCCTCAGGGGGCAGGCTGAAGCTTTCTTT.

This clonotype was seen only a few times. The rearrangement links TRBV6-5 to TRBJ2-7, with TRBD1 as a possible D gene (6 bases). The CDR3 length is 15 residues. Deletions cut 1 base from V and 7 bases from J, with 17 bases between. Germline lookup yields CDR1 MNHEY and CDR2 SVGAGI. CDR3 sequence: CASSYFERGSWEQYF. CDR3 coding DNA: TGTGCCAGCAGTTACTTCGAAAGGGGGTCGTGGGAGCAGTACTTC.

This clonotype was seen ten or more times. J is TRBJ2-7 and V is TRBV20-1; a possible D gene is TRBD1 (5 bases). This CDR3 has 13 residues. The germline V gene encodes CDR1 DFQATT and CDR2 SNEGSKA (reference sequence). The CDR3 region has the DNA TGCAGAGTTAAAGGGCAGGGTCTCTACGAGCAGTACTTC. Protein: CRVKGQGLYEQYF.

This clonotype came up many times. The chain employs TRBV27 and TRBJ2-5; D remains unclear. The germline V gene has CDR1 MNHEY and CDR2 SMNVEV (reference sequence). The CDR3 is 15 residues long. V was trimmed by 5 bases and J by 2 bases, leaving 15 bases between them. CDR3 bases: TGTGCCAGCAGTCGCTCCGCTCCCAAACAAGAGACCCAGTACTTC. This sequence encodes CASSRSAPKQETQYF.

The J gene is TRBJ1-2, the V gene TRBV30, with a tentative D call TRBD1 (5 bases). The CDR3 totals 12 residues. Trimming shortened V by 3 bases and J by 4 bases, and 9 bases separated the two germline ends. The germline gives CDR1 GTSNPN, CDR2 SVGIG (reference sequence). CDR3: CAWSPGPYGYTF. CDR3 nucleotides: TGTGCCTGGAGCCCGGGACCCTATGGCTACACCTTC.

This clonotype was observed at least ten times. The chain has TRBV9 and TRBJ2-1, with 9 bases aligning to TRBD2. The germline V gene encodes CDR1 SGDLS and CDR2 YYNGEE. J was trimmed by 2 bases and V by 0 bases; bases with no gene match: 9. CDR3 length: 18 amino acids. The CDR3 bases are TGTGCCAGCAGCGTAGCTATCCGCGGGGGGGATCCCTACAATGAGCAGTTCTTC. Its protein is CASSVAIRGGDPYNEQFF.

This clonotype was seen more than once but under ten times. The chain has TRBV20-1 and TRBJ1-6; weak D call: TRBD1 (5 bases). With 7 bases removed from V and 7 bases from J, the gap between germline ends came to 11 bases. Per germline, CDR1 DFQATT and CDR2 SNEGSKA (reference sequence). The CDR3 consists of 12 residues. The CDR3 reads CSGGSGNSPLHF. CDR3 bases: TGCAGTGGGGGTTCAGGGAATTCACCCCTCCACTTT.

This clonotype appeared many times. This chain uses TRBV18 with TRBJ1-1, with D possibly being TRBD1 (5 bases). V gave up 2 bases and J gave up 1 base, with 5 bases separating them. Germline CDR1 is KGHSH and CDR2 is LQKENI. This CDR3 is 13 amino acids long. DNA of the CDR3: TGTGCCAGCTCACCAGGACAGAACACTGAAGCTTTCTTT. Residues: CASSPGQNTEAFF.

This clonotype was observed at least ten times. The chain uses TRBV7-9 and TRBJ1-1; D unresolved. Germline V CDR1 and CDR2: SEHNR, FQNEAQ (reference sequence). The ends were cut back, 8 bases at V and 7 bases at J, with 17 bases in the middle. CDR3 length: 13 residues. CDR3 sequence reads: CASGNTQTGEAFF. CDR3 nucleotide sequence: TGTGCCAGCGGGAATACCCAAACGGGTGAAGCTTTCTTT. Combining the CDR3 with reference TRBV7-9 and TRBJ1-1 gives the whole variable domain DTGVSQNPRHKITKRGQNVTFRCDPISEHNRLYWYRQTLGQGPEFLTYFQNEAQLEKSRLLSDRFSAERPKGSFSTLEIQRTEQGDSAMYLCASGNTQTGEAFFGQGTRLTVV.

The sample holds many counts of this clonotype. J is TRBJ2-3 and V is TRBV7-7, with a tentative D call TRBD2 (5 bases). The V and J ends lost 0 bases and 1 base respectively, with 8 bases between them. Germline-derived CDR1 and CDR2 are SSHAT and FNYEAQ (reference sequence). This CDR3 is built from 15 residues. CDR3: CASSLADGGTDTQYF. CDR3 coding DNA: TGTGCCAGCAGCTTAGCAGACGGGGGCACAGATACGCAGTATTTT.

About this clonotype: This clone may be a read error of a much larger clone one base away. CDR3 residues: CASSLRSAAGGALVDEQYF. The CDR3 nucleotides are TGCGCCAGCAGCTTGAGGAGTGCAGCGGGAGGGGCCCTGGTGGACGAGCAGTACTTC. This chain uses TRBV5-1 with TRBJ2-7, with 10 bases fitting TRBD2. With 1 base clipped from V and 5 bases from J, the junction kept 18 bases outside the gene matches. CDR1 and CDR2 (germline): SGHRS, YFSETQ. This CDR3 region has 19 residues.